A selection of T cell receptor beta chains follows, all from one sample in a study of beta chain features in type 1 diabetes. TCRdb's copy holds only in-frame clones and misses some; the assay was immunoSEQ multiplex PCR. This sample has about 700,000 clones; around 15% occur once, and the top ten carry less than 0.025%. The sequenced sample was naive CD4+ T cells from blood. Receptors originate from a man aged 18 to 30 with type 1 diabetes. The conserved cysteine and the conserved F or W are not part of the CDR3 here.

TRBJ1-1	TRBV7-9	12	ASSSPDRVTEAF
TRBJ2-1	TRBV5-4	14	ASSLTLAGGGDEQF
TRBJ1-1	TRBV30	13	AWGKRGIAGTEAF
TRBJ2-1	TRBV28	11	ASSLGGVGEQF
TRBJ2-7	TRBV25-1	12	ATGGLAFPYEQY
TRBJ2-5	TRBV6-6	10	ASSSPGETQY
TRBJ2-3	TRBV7-3	14	ASSPLAGRIQDTQY
TRBJ1-2	TRBV28	10	ASSLRSFGYT
TRBJ2-7	TRBV6-1	13	ASRDQGAGPYEQY
TRBJ2-7	TRBV19	14	ASSIIPGQGVYEQY
TRBJ1-5	TRBV18	14	ASSLQGRGAGQPQH
TRBJ1-5	TRBV28	13	ASILGTGGSQPQH
TRBJ2-3	TRBV14	13	ASSPGIYEGDTQY
TRBJ1-6	TRBV30	10	AWSEGGSPLH
TRBJ1-1	TRBV7-3	10	ASSPDRGEAF
TRBJ1-1	TRBV11-2	13	ASSPRDRQIPEAF
TRBJ2-5	TRBV2	11	ASSGDGQETQY
TRBJ2-1	TRBV29-1	13	SVAPGGPSYNEQF
TRBJ2-3	TRBV6-5	11	ASSYDPTDTQY
TRBJ2-1	TRBV6-1	15	ASSGSPGQGAGGEQF
TRBJ1-5	TRBV7-7	11	ASSAGINQPQH
TRBJ1-6	TRBV14	14	ASSQDKGAKGSPLH
TRBJ2-7	TRBV30	10	AWSVPRVEQY
TRBJ2-3	TRBV4-1	14	ASSQGGTPSTDTQY
TRBJ1-1	TRBV9	11	ASSVTVSPEAF
TRBJ1-1	TRBV19	9	ASTWQNEAF
TRBJ2-1	TRBV4-1	13	ASSQDRGSYNEQF
TRBJ2-5	TRBV19	11	ASSTGRPETQY
TRBJ1-5	TRBV15	11	ATSRGAGGSQH
TRBJ1-1	TRBV18	11	ASSPGLNTEAF
TRBJ2-2	TRBV25-1	12	ASTWDRDTGELF
TRBJ2-7	TRBV7-2	11	ASSINWGLEQY
TRBJ2-5	TRBV13	11	ASSLELIETQY
TRBJ2-7	TRBV5-1	11	ASSLVQASEQY
TRBJ1-2	TRBV2	10	ASSGGSYGYT